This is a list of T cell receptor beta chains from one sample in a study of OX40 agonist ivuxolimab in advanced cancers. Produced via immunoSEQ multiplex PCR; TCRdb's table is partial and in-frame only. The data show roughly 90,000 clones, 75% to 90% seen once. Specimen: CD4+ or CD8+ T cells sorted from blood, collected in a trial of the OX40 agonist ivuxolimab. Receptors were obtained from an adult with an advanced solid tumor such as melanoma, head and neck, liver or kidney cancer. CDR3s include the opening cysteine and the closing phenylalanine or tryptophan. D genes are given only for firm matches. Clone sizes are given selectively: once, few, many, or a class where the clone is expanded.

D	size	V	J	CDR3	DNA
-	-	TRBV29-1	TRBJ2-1	CSVSGAYNEQFF	TGCAGCGTTTCAGGGGCATACAATGAGCAGTTCTTC
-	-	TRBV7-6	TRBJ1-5	CASSSWTLPSNQPQHF	TGTGCCAGCAGCTCCTGGACACTACCTAGCAATCAGCCCCAGCATTTT
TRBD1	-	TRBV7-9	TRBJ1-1	CASSQTTTGNAFF	TGTGCCAGCAGCCAAACAACGACAGGGAATGCTTTCTTT
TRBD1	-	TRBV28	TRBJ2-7	CASSLVYGTGGYEQYF	TGTGCCAGCAGTTTAGTTTACGGGACAGGGGGTTACGAGCAGTACTTC
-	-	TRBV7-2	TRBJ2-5	CASSPDRETQYF	TGTGCCAGCAGCCCAGACCGGGAGACCCAGTACTTC
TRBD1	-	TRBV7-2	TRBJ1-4	CASSLGGAGGLEKLFF	TGTGCCAGCAGCTTAGGAGGGGCAGGGGGTCTTGAAAAACTGTTTTTT
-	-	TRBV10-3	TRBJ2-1	CAIMQGSYNEQFF	TGTGCCATCATGCAGGGGTCCTACAATGAGCAGTTCTTC
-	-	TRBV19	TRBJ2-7	CASSNPARGGSYEQYF	TGTGCCAGTAGTAACCCCGCCCGAGGGGGTTCCTACGAGCAGTACTTC
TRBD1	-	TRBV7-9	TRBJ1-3	CASSLGDRRWGNTIYF	TGTGCCAGCAGCTTAGGGGACAGGAGATGGGGAAACACCATATATTTT
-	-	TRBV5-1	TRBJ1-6	CASSALQDYNSPLHF	TGCGCCAGCAGCGCCCTACAGGACTATAATTCACCCCTCCACTTT
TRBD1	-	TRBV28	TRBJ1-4	CASRLPGQGADEKLFF	TGTGCCAGCCGACTACCGGGACAGGGGGCGGATGAAAAACTGTTTTTT
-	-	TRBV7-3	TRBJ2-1	CASSLNRYNEQFF	TGTGCCAGCAGCTTAAATCGCTACAATGAGCAGTTCTTC
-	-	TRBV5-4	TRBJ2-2	CASSPGGTMNTGELFF	TGTGCCAGCAGTCCCGGCGGGACAATGAACACCGGGGAGCTGTTTTTT
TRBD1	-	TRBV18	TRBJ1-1	CASSSDRGLTAFF	TGTGCCAGCTCATCCGACAGGGGTCTCACAGCTTTCTTT
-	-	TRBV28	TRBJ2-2	CASSFQGRKGELFF	TGTGCCAGCAGTTTCCAAGGGAGAAAGGGGGAGCTGTTTTTT
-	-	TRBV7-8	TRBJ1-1	CASSINWLRSGRPEAFF	TGTGCCAGCAGCATAAATTGGCTGAGATCCGGCCGCCCTGAAGCTTTCTTT
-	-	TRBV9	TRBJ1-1	CASSVEGRYNTEAFF	TGTGCCAGCAGCGTTGAGGGACGGTATAACACTGAAGCTTTCTTT
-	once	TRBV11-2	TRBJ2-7	CASSLQGLVGHAYEQYF	TGTGCCAGCAGCTTACAGGGGTTGGTGGGTCACGCCTACGAGCAGTACTTC
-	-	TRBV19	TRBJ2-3	CASRPASSTDTQYF	TGTGCCAGTAGGCCGGCTTCAAGCACAGATACGCAGTATTTT
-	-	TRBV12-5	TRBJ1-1	CASGLVRRGTNTEAFF	TGTGCTAGTGGTTTGGTACGAAGGGGAACGAACACTGAAGCTTTCTTT
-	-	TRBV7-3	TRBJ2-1	CASSLLRAQGNEQFF	TGTGCCAGCAGCTTGCTCCGGGCACAAGGGAATGAGCAGTTCTTC
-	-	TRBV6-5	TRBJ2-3	CASSTVRGTTDTQYF	TGTGCCAGCAGTACCGTCAGGGGAACCACAGATACGCAGTATTTT
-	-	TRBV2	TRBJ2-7	CASIEGLSYEQYF	TGTGCCAGCATAGAGGGGCTATCCTACGAGCAGTACTTC
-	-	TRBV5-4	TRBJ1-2	CASSLDSSRYGYTF	TGTGCCAGCAGCTTGGACAGCTCTCGCTATGGCTACACCTTC
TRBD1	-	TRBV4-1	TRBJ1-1	CASSQDGQGVHTEAFF	TGCGCCAGCAGCCAAGATGGTCAGGGGGTTCACACTGAAGCTTTCTTT
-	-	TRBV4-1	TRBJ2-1	CASSQRGLRGYSRSDEQFF	TGCGCCAGCAGCCAGAGGGGACTGAGGGGGTATAGTCGTAGCGATGAGCAGTTCTTC
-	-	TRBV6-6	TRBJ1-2	CASRDLLYGYTF	TGTGCCAGCAGGGACCTTCTGTATGGCTACACCTTC